The rows below give T cell receptor beta chains drawn from one sample of a study of identical twins. TCRdb independently ran MiXCR on the 5' RACE reads; one entry per CDR3 protein. The table records 690,000 or so distinct CDR3 sequences, less than 10% of them present only once. This sample also belongs to another study, concerning yellow fever vaccine responses in identical twins.

What was sequenced was PBMCs. The receptors were sampled from a woman in her late teens or twenties in good health. Each CDR3 is given with its conserved first and last residue. A D gene is named only where the DNA matches it firmly. Size tells how often a clone was seen (once, few, many) or the class of an expanded clone, and some rows leave it out.

d_gene: NA
v_gene: TRBV3-1
abundance: many
j_gene: TRBJ1-6
CDR3nt: TGTGCCAGCAGCCAGGGAAGCTCACCCCTCCACTTT
CDR3aa: CASSQGSSPLHF

d_gene: NA
v_gene: TRBV29-1
abundance: NA
j_gene: TRBJ2-5
CDR3nt: TGCAGCGTTGAAGATATTAGGGGGGTTCCTAAGGAGACCCAGTACTTC
CDR3aa: CSVEDIRGVPKETQYF

d_gene: NA
v_gene: TRBV13
abundance: NA
j_gene: TRBJ2-5
CDR3nt: TGTGCCAGCAGCTTAGGACAGACCCTCTTCCAAGAGACCCAGTACTTC
CDR3aa: CASSLGQTLFQETQYF

d_gene: TRBD2
v_gene: TRBV7-9
abundance: few
j_gene: TRBJ2-1
CDR3nt: TGTGCCAGCAGCGCGCGGGGGGACGTAGAGTTCTTC
CDR3aa: CASSARGDVEFF

d_gene: NA
v_gene: TRBV11-2
abundance: few
j_gene: TRBJ2-4
CDR3nt: TGTGCCAGCAGCTTAGATCGGCAGGCTGGGTCTTGGTCCAAAAACATTCAGTACTTC
CDR3aa: CASSLDRQAGSWSKNIQYF

d_gene: NA
v_gene: TRBV20-1
abundance: few
j_gene: TRBJ1-1
CDR3nt: TGCAGTGCTAGAGATTATAAGGGTGGTAACACTGAAGCTTTCTTT
CDR3aa: CSARDYKGGNTEAFF

d_gene: NA
v_gene: TRBV6-1
abundance: few
j_gene: TRBJ1-1
CDR3nt: TGTGCCAGCAGTGAACTCAGGGGTGAAGCTTTCTTT
CDR3aa: CASSELRGEAFF

d_gene: NA
v_gene: TRBV9
abundance: few
j_gene: TRBJ2-7
CDR3nt: TGTGCCAGCAGCCATGCCCCAGAGCGACCTTCCTACGAGCAGTACTTC
CDR3aa: CASSHAPERPSYEQYF

d_gene: NA
v_gene: TRBV19
abundance: NA
j_gene: TRBJ2-3
CDR3nt: TGTGCCAGTGGGACCTCGCGGGGCACAGATACGCAGTATTTT
CDR3aa: CASGTSRGTDTQYF

d_gene: NA
v_gene: TRBV6-2/TRBV6-3
abundance: NA
j_gene: TRBJ2-1
CDR3nt: TGTGCCAGCAGTCATTCCGAAGGGAGCGGAGAGATTAATGAGCAGTTCTTC
CDR3aa: CASSHSEGSGEINEQFF

d_gene: TRBD2
v_gene: TRBV29-1
abundance: NA
j_gene: TRBJ2-1
CDR3nt: TGCAGCGTAGCGGGACTAGCGGGGGTCAATGAGCAGTTCTTC
CDR3aa: CSVAGLAGVNEQFF

d_gene: NA
v_gene: TRBV7-3
abundance: many
j_gene: TRBJ1-2
CDR3nt: TGTGCCAGCAGCTTATCAGGGGTCTATGGCTACACCTTC
CDR3aa: CASSLSGVYGYTF

d_gene: TRBD1
v_gene: TRBV4-1
abundance: NA
j_gene: TRBJ1-5
CDR3nt: TGCGCCAGCAGCCAACTGGGACAGGGTGACAATCAGCCCCAGCATTTT
CDR3aa: CASSQLGQGDNQPQHF

d_gene: TRBD2
v_gene: TRBV7-9
abundance: many
j_gene: TRBJ2-7
CDR3nt: TGTGCCAGCAGCCATAGCGGGAGTCCCTACGAGCAGTACTTC
CDR3aa: CASSHSGSPYEQYF

d_gene: NA
v_gene: TRBV27
abundance: NA
j_gene: TRBJ2-2
CDR3nt: TGTGCCACCGCGGACCTTCTTGGGGAGCTGTTTTTT
CDR3aa: CATADLLGELFF

d_gene: TRBD2
v_gene: TRBV11-3
abundance: many
j_gene: TRBJ2-1
CDR3nt: TGTGCCAGCAGCTCTAGCGGGGGGGAATACAATGAGCAGTTCTTC
CDR3aa: CASSSSGGEYNEQFF

d_gene: TRBD1
v_gene: TRBV5-1
abundance: many
j_gene: TRBJ1-1
CDR3nt: TGCGCCAGCAGCTTCTCGACTGGGACAGGGAACACTGAAGCTTTCTTT
CDR3aa: CASSFSTGTGNTEAFF

d_gene: TRBD1
v_gene: TRBV24-1
abundance: few
j_gene: TRBJ2-7
CDR3nt: TGTGCCACCAGTGATTTCCGGACAGGGATGAAGTACGAGCAGTACTTC
CDR3aa: CATSDFRTGMKYEQYF

d_gene: TRBD1
v_gene: TRBV25-1
abundance: NA
j_gene: TRBJ2-2
CDR3nt: TGTGCCAGCAGTGAGGCTAGGGGACAGGGGAACACCGGGGAGCTGTTTTTT
CDR3aa: CASSEARGQGNTGELFF

d_gene: NA
v_gene: TRBV20-1
abundance: few
j_gene: TRBJ1-2
CDR3nt: TGCAGCAATGGGGGCGAGTATGGCTACACCTTC
CDR3aa: CSNGGEYGYTF

d_gene: NA
v_gene: TRBV11-1
abundance: once
j_gene: TRBJ1-1
CDR3nt: TGTGCCAGCAGGAACGGGGGTGAAGCTTTCTTT
CDR3aa: CASRNGGEAFF

d_gene: TRBD2
v_gene: TRBV5-4
abundance: few
j_gene: TRBJ2-3
CDR3nt: TGTGCCAGCAGCAAGCGGGAAGAGGCAGATACGCAGTATTTT
CDR3aa: CASSKREEADTQYF

d_gene: NA
v_gene: TRBV4-2
abundance: NA
j_gene: TRBJ2-7
CDR3nt: TGTGCCAGCAGCCAAGAGGTGCGGGCCGAGTCCTACGAGCAGTACTTC
CDR3aa: CASSQEVRAESYEQYF

d_gene: TRBD2
v_gene: TRBV5-1
abundance: NA
j_gene: TRBJ2-7
CDR3nt: TGCGCCAGCAGCTCCGTTACTAGCGGGAGGGCTCTCGAGCAGTACTTC
CDR3aa: CASSSVTSGRALEQYF

d_gene: TRBD1
v_gene: TRBV29-1
abundance: NA
j_gene: TRBJ2-3
CDR3nt: TGCAGCGTCGGGACAGACACAGATACGCAGTATTTT
CDR3aa: CSVGTDTDTQYF

d_gene: NA
v_gene: TRBV28
abundance: many
j_gene: TRBJ2-7
CDR3nt: TGTGCCACCGGGACGGTAAACTACGAGCAGTACTTC
CDR3aa: CATGTVNYEQYF

d_gene: NA
v_gene: TRBV6-5
abundance: many
j_gene: TRBJ2-2
CDR3nt: TGTGCCAGCAGTTACCGGGGGAACACCGGGGAGCTGTTTTTT
CDR3aa: CASSYRGNTGELFF

d_gene: NA
v_gene: TRBV7-2
abundance: NA
j_gene: TRBJ2-7
CDR3nt: TGTGCCAGCAGCTTACTCACAAGAGACTACGAGCAGTACTTC
CDR3aa: CASSLLTRDYEQYF

d_gene: TRBD1
v_gene: TRBV24-1
abundance: many
j_gene: TRBJ2-1
CDR3nt: TGTGCCACCAGTGACACCCGGACAGGGGCGTACAATGAGCAGTTCTTC
CDR3aa: CATSDTRTGAYNEQFF

d_gene: NA
v_gene: TRBV10-3
abundance: NA
j_gene: TRBJ2-5
CDR3nt: TGTGCCATCAGGGAGGACAGCATAGAGACCCAGTACTTC
CDR3aa: CAIREDSIETQYF